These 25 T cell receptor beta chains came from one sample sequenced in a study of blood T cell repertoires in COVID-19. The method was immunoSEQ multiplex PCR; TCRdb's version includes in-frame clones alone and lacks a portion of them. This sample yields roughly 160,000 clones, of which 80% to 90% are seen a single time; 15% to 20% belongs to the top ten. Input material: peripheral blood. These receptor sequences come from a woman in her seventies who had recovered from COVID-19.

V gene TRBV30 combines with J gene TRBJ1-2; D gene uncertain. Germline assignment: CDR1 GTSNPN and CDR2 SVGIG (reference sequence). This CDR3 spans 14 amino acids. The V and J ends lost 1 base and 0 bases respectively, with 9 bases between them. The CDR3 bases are TGTGCCTGGAGTGCCCCGGGTACTAACTATGGCTACACCTTC. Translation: CAWSAPGTNYGYTF.

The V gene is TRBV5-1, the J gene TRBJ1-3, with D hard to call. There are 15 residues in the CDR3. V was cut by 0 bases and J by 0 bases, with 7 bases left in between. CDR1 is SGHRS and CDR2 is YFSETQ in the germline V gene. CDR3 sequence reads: CASSLVPLSGNTIYF. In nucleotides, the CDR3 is TGCGCCAGCAGCTTGGTCCCCCTCTCTGGAAACACCATATATTTT.

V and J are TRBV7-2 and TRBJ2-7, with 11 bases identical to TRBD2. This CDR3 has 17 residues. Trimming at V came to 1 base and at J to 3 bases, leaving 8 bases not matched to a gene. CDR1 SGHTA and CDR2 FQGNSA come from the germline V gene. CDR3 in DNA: TGTGCCAGCAGCTTAGTAGCGGGAGGGCCCAGTGTCTACGAGCAGTACTTC. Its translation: CASSLVAGGPSVYEQYF.

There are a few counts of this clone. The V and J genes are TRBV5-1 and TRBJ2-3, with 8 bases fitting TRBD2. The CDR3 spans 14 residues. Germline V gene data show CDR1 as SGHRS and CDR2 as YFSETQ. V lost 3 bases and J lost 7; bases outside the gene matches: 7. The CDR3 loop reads CASSSGLGGYTQYF. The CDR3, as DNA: TGCGCCAGCAGCTCGGGACTAGGGGGTTATACGCAGTATTTT.

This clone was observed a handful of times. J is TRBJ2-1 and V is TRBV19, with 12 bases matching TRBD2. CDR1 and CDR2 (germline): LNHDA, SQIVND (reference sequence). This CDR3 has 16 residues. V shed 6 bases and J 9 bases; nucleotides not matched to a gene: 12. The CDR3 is CASRPLAGGPYGEQFF. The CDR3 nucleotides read TGTGCCAGTAGGCCACTAGCGGGGGGTCCGTACGGTGAGCAGTTCTTC.

CDR3 in amino acids: CASSLANRVVGGYTF. CDR3 DNA: TGCGCCAGCAGCTTGGCGAACAGGGTTGTGGGGGGCTACACCTTC. This chain uses TRBV5-1 with TRBJ1-2, with TRBD1 as a possible D gene (6 bases). Germline V lookup: CDR1 SGHRS, CDR2 YFSETQ. This CDR3 spans 15 amino acids. V was trimmed by 0 bases and J by 8 bases, leaving 17 bases between them.

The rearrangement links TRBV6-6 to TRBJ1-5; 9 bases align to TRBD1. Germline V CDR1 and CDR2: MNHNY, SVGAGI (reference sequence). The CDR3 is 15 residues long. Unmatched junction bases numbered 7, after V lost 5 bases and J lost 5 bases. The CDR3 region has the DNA TGTGCCAGCAGTACCGGGACAGGGCTATATCAGCCCCAGCATTTT. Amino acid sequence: CASSTGTGLYQPQHF.

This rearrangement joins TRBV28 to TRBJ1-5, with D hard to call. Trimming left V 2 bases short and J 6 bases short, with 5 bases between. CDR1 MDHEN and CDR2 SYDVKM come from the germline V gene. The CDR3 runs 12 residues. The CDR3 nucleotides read TGTGCCAGCAGTTTAGAGGGTCAGCCCCAGCATTTT. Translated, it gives CASSLEGQPQHF.

In DNA form, the CDR3 reads TGCGCCAGCAGCCCCTCCGGACAGGGGATTGAAAAACTGTTTTTT. It translates to CASSPSGQGIEKLFF. The chain recombines TRBV5-1 with TRBJ1-4; 9 nucleotides line up with TRBD1. The CDR3 spans 15 residues. Germline V gene data show CDR1 as SGHRS and CDR2 as YFSETQ. The trim removed 4 bases at V and 7 bases at J, leaving 8 bases unmatched. The variable domain in full, completed from reference TRBV5-1 and TRBJ1-4, reads KAGVTQTPRYLIKTRGQQVTLSCSPISGHRSVSWYQQTPGQGLQFLFEYFSETQRNKGNFPGRFSGRQFSNSRSEMNVSTLELGDSALYLCASSPSGQGIEKLFFGSGTQLSVL.

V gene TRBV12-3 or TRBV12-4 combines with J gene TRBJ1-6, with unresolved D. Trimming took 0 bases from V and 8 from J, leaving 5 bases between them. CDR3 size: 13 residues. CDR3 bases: TGTGCCAGCAGTTTAGCGCGGGATTCACCCCTCCACTTT. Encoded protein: CASSLARDSPLHF.

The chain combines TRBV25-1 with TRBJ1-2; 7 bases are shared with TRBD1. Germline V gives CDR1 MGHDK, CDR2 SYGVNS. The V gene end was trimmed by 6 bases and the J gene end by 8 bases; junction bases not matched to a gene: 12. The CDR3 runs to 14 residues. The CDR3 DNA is TGTGCCAGCAGCCCGGCAGGGGGTGTTCGGGGCTACACCTTC. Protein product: CASSPAGGVRGYTF.

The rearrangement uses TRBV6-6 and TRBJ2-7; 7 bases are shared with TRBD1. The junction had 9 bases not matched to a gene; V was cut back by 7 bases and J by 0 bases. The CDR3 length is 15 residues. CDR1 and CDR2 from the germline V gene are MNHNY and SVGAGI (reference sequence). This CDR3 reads CASTGTAALSYEQYF. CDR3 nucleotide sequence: TGTGCCAGCACCGGGACAGCTGCTCTCTCCTACGAGCAGTACTTC.

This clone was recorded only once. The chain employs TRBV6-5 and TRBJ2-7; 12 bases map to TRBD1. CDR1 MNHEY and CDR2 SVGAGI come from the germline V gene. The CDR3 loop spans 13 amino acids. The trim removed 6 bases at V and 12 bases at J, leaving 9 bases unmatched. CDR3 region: CASSRDRGHRVYF. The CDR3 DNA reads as TGTGCCAGCAGCCGGGACAGGGGGCATCGTGTGTACTTC.

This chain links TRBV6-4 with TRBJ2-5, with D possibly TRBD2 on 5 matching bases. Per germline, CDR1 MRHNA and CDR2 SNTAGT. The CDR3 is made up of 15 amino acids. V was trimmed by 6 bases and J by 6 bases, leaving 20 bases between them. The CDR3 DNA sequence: TGTGCCAGCAGAGAACTAGGAGCTCCCCGGAAGACCCAGTACTTC. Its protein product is CASRELGAPRKTQYF.

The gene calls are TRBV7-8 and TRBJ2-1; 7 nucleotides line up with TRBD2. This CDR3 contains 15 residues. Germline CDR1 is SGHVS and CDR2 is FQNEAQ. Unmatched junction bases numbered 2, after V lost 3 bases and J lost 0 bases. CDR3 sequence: CASSFQRGSYNEQFF. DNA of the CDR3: TGTGCCAGCAGCTTCCAGCGGGGCTCCTACAATGAGCAGTTCTTC.

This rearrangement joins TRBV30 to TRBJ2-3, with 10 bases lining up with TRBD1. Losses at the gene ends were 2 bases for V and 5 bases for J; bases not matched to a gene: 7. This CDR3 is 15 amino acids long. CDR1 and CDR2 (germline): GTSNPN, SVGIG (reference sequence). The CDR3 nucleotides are TGTGCCTGGAGTCGGGGACAGGGGTCCGGAGATACGCAGTATTTT. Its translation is CAWSRGQGSGDTQYF.

CDR3 DNA sequence: TGCGCCAGCAGGCGCTCGACAGGGGAACTTGGGGAAAAACTGTTTTTT. The encoded protein is CASRRSTGELGEKLFF. The gene calls are TRBV5-1 and TRBJ1-4; 8 bases map to TRBD1. Germline trimming cut 5 bases from V and 8 bases from J; bases unmatched to any gene: 14. Germline V gene data show CDR1 as SGHRS and CDR2 as YFSETQ. This CDR3 spans 16 amino acids.

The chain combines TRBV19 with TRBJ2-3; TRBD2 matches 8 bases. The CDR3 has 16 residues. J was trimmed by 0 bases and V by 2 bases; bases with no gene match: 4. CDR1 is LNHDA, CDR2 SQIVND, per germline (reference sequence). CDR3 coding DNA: TGTGCCAGTAGTATAATGGCTAGCGGGAGCACAGATACGCAGTATTTT. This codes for CASSIMASGSTDTQYF.

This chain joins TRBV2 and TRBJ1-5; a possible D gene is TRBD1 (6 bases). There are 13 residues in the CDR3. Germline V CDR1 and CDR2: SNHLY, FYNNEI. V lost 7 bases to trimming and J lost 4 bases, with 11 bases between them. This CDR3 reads CASTGQPNQPQHF. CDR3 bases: TGTGCCAGCACCGGACAGCCGAATCAGCCCCAGCATTTT. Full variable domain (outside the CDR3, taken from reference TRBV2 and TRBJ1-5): EPEVTQTPSHQVTQMGQEVILRCVPISNHLYFYWYRQILGQKVEFLVSFYNNEISEKSEIFDDQFSVERPDGSNFTLKIRSTKLEDSAMYFCASTGQPNQPQHFGDGTRLSIL.

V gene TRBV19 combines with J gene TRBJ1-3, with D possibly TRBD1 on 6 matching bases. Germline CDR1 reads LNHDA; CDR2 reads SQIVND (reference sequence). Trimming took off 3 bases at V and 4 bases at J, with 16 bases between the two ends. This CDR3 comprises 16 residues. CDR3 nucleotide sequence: TGTGCCAGTAGTATTGGGACCCCGGACAGAGGAAACACCATATATTTT. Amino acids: CASSIGTPDRGNTIYF.

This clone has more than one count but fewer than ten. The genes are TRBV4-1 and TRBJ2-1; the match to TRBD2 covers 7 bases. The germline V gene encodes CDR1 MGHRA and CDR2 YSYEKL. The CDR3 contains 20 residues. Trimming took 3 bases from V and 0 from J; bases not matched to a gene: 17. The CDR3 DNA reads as TGCGCCAGCAGCCAGGGGCCCTGGGGGAGGGCCCCGAGCTCCTACAATGAGCAGTTCTTC. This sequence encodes CASSQGPWGRAPSSYNEQFF.

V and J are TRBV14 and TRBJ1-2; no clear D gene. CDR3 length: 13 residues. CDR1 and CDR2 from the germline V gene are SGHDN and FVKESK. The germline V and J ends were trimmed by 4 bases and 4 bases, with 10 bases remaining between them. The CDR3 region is CASSPGPSYGYTF. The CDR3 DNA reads TGTGCCAGCAGCCCTGGTCCGAGCTATGGCTACACCTTC.

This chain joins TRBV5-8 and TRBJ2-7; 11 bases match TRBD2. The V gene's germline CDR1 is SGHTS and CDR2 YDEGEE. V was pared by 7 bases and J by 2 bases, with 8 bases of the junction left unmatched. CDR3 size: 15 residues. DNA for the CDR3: TGTGCCAGCTCCCGGACTAGCGGGCCTACCTACGAGCAGTACTTC. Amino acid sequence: CASSRTSGPTYEQYF.

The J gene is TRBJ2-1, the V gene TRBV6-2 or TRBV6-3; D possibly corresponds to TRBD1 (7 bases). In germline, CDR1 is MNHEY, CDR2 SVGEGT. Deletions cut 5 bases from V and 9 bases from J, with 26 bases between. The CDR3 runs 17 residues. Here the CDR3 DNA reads TGTGCCAGCAGTCACGCCGAGGGGGCGGGGCGCCGCCCTGAGCAGTTCTTC. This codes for CASSHAEGAGRRPEQFF.

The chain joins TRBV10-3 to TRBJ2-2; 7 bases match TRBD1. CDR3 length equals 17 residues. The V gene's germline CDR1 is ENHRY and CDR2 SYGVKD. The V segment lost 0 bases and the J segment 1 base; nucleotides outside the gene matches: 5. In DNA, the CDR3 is TGTGCCATCAGTGAGTCGACGGCAGGGGGGAACACCGGGGAGCTGTTTTTT. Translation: CAISESTAGGNTGELFF.